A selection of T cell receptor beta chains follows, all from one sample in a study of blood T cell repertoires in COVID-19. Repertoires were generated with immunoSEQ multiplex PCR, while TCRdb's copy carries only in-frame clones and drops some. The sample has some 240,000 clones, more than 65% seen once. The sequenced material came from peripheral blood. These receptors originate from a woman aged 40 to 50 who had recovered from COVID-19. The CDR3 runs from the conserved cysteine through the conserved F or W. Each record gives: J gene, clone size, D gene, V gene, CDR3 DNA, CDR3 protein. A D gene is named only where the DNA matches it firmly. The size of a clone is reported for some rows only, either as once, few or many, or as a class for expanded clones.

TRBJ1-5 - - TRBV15 TGTGCCACCAGCAGAGACAGAAACCTACGTAGGGAACAGGTCCAGCATTTT CATSRDRNLRREQVQHF
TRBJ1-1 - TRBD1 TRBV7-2 TGTGCCAGCAGCGCCGGGCCTACAGGGGGGAACACTGAAGCTTTCTTT CASSAGPTGGNTEAFF
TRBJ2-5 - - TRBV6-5 TGTGCCAGCAGCAAAAACCTAGATAAGACCCAGTACTTC CASSKNLDKTQYF
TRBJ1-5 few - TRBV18 TGTGCCAGCTCACCGGGGGGTCTTGGGCAGCCCCAGCATTTT CASSPGGLGQPQHF
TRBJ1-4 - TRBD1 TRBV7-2 TGTGCCAGCAGCTTGGACAGGGGGAATGAAAAACTGTTTTTT CASSLDRGNEKLFF
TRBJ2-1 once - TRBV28 TGTGCCAGCAGTTGGAGAACGTCCTACAATGAGCAGTTCTTC CASSWRTSYNEQFF
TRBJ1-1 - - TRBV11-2 TGTGCCAGCAGCTTGACCAGCAGGGCGAACACTGAAGCTTTCTTT CASSLTSRANTEAFF
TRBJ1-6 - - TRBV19 TGTGCCAGTAGCCCGGTTGCGGGGGGTTCCTATAATTCACCCCTCCACTTT CASSPVAGGSYNSPLHF
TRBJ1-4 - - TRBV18 TGTGCCAGCTCCGCCCCGGGTCTGGGTAATGAAAAACTGTTTTTT CASSAPGLGNEKLFF
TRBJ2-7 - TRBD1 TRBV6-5 TGTGCCAGCAGTTACTCGTCCGACAGGGAGTACGAGCAGTACTTC CASSYSSDREYEQYF
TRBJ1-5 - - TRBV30 TGTGCCTGTTCAGCCGTTCGGGGCAATCAGCCCCAGCATTTT CACSAVRGNQPQHF
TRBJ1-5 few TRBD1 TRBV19 TGTGCCAGTAGTATAGATCCAGGGGGTTACCTGCCCCAGCATTTT CASSIDPGGYLPQHF
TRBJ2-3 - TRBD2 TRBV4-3 TGCGCCAGCAGCCAAGAATATGGACTAGCCTCGGATACGCAGTATTTT CASSQEYGLASDTQYF